These 18 T cell receptor beta chains were sequenced from one sample in a study of T cells in Graves' hyperthyroidism and ophthalmopathy. Using RNA transcripts as the source, TCR beta CDR3 regions were amplified. A first-round RT-PCR of the TCR CDR3 used the HTBI primer set. TCRdb fed the multiplex PCR reads into MiXCR, producing one record per CDR3 protein. This table holds about 300,000 distinct CDR3 sequences, roughly 19% found once. The specimen sequenced was blood. These receptor sequences come from a man aged 50-59 years with Graves' ophthalmopathy.

This clonotype was observed many times. V and J are TRBV28 and TRBJ2-7; 8 bases line up with TRBD2. Per germline, CDR1 MDHEN and CDR2 SYDVKM. V gave up 3 bases and J gave up 7 bases; unmatched junction bases: 11. The CDR3 has 15 residues. The CDR3 nucleotides are TGTGCCAGCAGTTTCGCGGGAGGATGGTTTCTGGAGCAGTACTTC. Translated: CASSFAGGWFLEQYF.

The chain links TRBV3-1 to TRBJ1-2; the match to TRBD1 covers 10 bases. Unmatched junction bases numbered 6, after V lost 4 bases and J lost 7 bases. The germline gives CDR1 LGHDT, CDR2 YNNKEL (reference sequence). The CDR3 has 14 amino acids. CDR3 in amino acids: CASSRGQGGGGYTF. The CDR3 DNA reads as TGTGCCAGCAGCCGAGGACAGGGGGGAGGTGGCTACACCTTC.

A note on this clonotype: The junction departs from germline at one end; a sequencing error may be responsible. The rearrangement joins TRBV11-2 to TRBJ2-2, with D possibly being TRBD2 (5 bases). There are 15 residues in the CDR3. Germline V gene sequence: CDR1 SGHAT, CDR2 FQNNGV. The DNA for the CDR3 is TGTACCAGCAGCGCTCGTAGCGCGAACACCGGGGAGCTGTTTTTT. Protein product: CTSSARSANTGELFF.

The chain links TRBV6-1 to TRBJ1-1, with 9 positions matching TRBD1. This CDR3 is 14 amino acids long. CDR1 and CDR2 from the germline V gene are MNHNS and SASEGT. V shed 5 bases and J 5 bases; nucleotides not matched to a gene: 6. The CDR3 protein is CASSKTQGATEAFF. CDR3 nucleotide sequence: TGTGCCAGCAGTAAAACACAGGGGGCGACTGAAGCTTTCTTT.

In this sample, this clonotype turned up a few times. This chain connects TRBV5-1 to TRBJ2-5; 7 bases fit TRBD1. Germline V gene sequence: CDR1 SGHRS, CDR2 YFSETQ. The V and J ends lost 4 bases and 5 bases, in that order; junction bases with no gene match: 11. The CDR3 contains 15 residues. The CDR3 region has the DNA TGCGCCAGCAGCCCCGGACAGGAGTTGGGGGAGACCCAGTACTTC. Translating it yields CASSPGQELGETQYF. The complete variable domain, with remaining parts taken from reference TRBV5-1 and TRBJ2-5, reads KAGVTQTPRYLIKTRGQQVTLSCSPISGHRSVSWYQQTPGQGLQFLFEYFSETQRNKGNFPGRFSGRQFSNSRSEMNVSTLELGDSALYLCASSPGQELGETQYFGPGTRLLVL.

This clonotype was picked up a small number of times. This chain links TRBV29-1 with TRBJ1-5, with D perhaps matching TRBD1 (5 bases). CDR3 length: 14 residues. CDR1 and CDR2 from the germline V gene are SQVTM and ANQGSEA. V lost 7 bases to trimming and J lost 1 base, with 14 bases between them. CDR3 DNA: TGCAGCGCAAGTGGGGGGTTGAGCAATCAGCCCCAGCATTTT. It is translated as CSASGGLSNQPQHF.

On this clonotype itself: A much larger clone differs by one base, so this may be a read error. The CDR3, as DNA: TGTGCCTGCCCTAGGGGGGAGGGCGGCTACACCTTC. Its translation is CACPRGEGGYTF. This chain joins TRBV30 and TRBJ1-2, with a weak D call TRBD1 (6 bases). Germline loops: CDR1 GTSNPN, CDR2 SVGIG (reference sequence). The CDR3 is made up of 12 amino acids. V shed 6 bases and J shed 8 bases, with 16 bases lying between them. The whole variable domain, filled in from reference TRBV30 and TRBJ1-2, reads SQTIHQWPATLVQPVGSPLSLECTVEGTSNPNLYWYRQAAGRGLQLLFYSVGIGQISSEVPQNLSASRPQDRQFILSSKKLLLSDSGFYLCACPRGEGGYTFGSGTRLTVV.

This clonotype was seen many times. This rearrangement joins TRBV30 to TRBJ1-1; TRBD1 is a possible D gene (5 bases). V gave up 4 bases and J gave up 11 bases, with 14 bases separating them. The germline gives CDR1 GTSNPN, CDR2 SVGIG (reference sequence). The CDR3 runs 11 residues. The CDR3 loop reads CAWKFLGGAFF. The CDR3 bases are TGTGCCTGGAAATTTTTGGGGGGGGCTTTCTTT.

The rearrangement links TRBV28 to TRBJ1-4; tentatively, D is TRBD1 (6 bases). Trimming left V 3 bases short and J 8 bases short, with 16 bases between. The CDR3 runs 15 residues. Germline V lookup: CDR1 MDHEN, CDR2 SYDVKM. DNA for the CDR3: TGTGCCAGCAGTTTGTCCGGGACACCAGGAGAAAAACTGTTTTTT. Amino acids: CASSLSGTPGEKLFF.

The rearrangement links TRBV6-1 to TRBJ2-7; TRBD1 agrees at 8 bases. Germline V gene data show CDR1 as MNHNS and CDR2 as SASEGT. V lost 6 bases to trimming and J lost 6 bases; unmatched junction nucleotides: 13. The CDR3 contains 15 residues. CDR3 in amino acids: CASREKTGVPSEQYF. DNA of the CDR3: TGTGCCAGCAGGGAGAAGACAGGGGTCCCCTCCGAGCAGTACTTC.

There are a few counts of this clonotype. The CDR3 loop is CSVEYGSTDTQYF. DNA of the CDR3: TGCAGCGTTGAATACGGGTCCACAGATACGCAGTATTTT. The chain recombines TRBV29-1 with TRBJ2-3; D is undetermined. This CDR3 contains 13 residues. CDR1 SQVTM and CDR2 ANQGSEA come from the germline V gene. Trimming took off 2 bases at V and 2 bases at J, with 8 bases between the two ends.

There are many counts of this clonotype. This chain links TRBV7-9 with TRBJ2-7; D is uncertain. Germline V CDR1 and CDR2: SEHNR, FQNEAQ (reference sequence). The V gene lost 5 bases and the J gene lost 7 bases, with 9 bases spanning the gap. The CDR3 spans 11 residues. DNA of the CDR3: TGTGCCAGCAGCCCCTCTGAAGAGCAGTACTTC. As protein: CASSPSEEQYF.

This clonotype showed up just a few times. This may come from a read error, since a much larger clone is one base off. CDR3 sequence reads: CASSSSHNQPQHF. The CDR3 DNA reads as TGTGCCAGCTCATCAAGCCATAATCAGCCCCAGCATTTT. The chain uses TRBV18 and TRBJ1-5, with no clear D. Germline V gives CDR1 KGHSH, CDR2 LQKENI. V lost 5 bases and J 4 bases, leaving 9 bases between the germline ends. The CDR3 consists of 13 residues.

This clonotype appeared many times. The chain couples TRBV11-2 to TRBJ2-1; D is unresolved. The CDR3 consists of 11 residues. Germline loops: CDR1 SGHAT, CDR2 FQNNGV. Deletions cut 5 bases from V and 10 bases from J, with 9 bases between. This CDR3 reads CASSPKWEQFF. In DNA form, the CDR3 reads TGTGCCAGCAGCCCTAAATGGGAGCAGTTCTTC.

In this sample, this clonotype turned up many times. The V call is TRBV3-1, the J call TRBJ1-5; D unresolved. Germline assignment: CDR1 LGHDT and CDR2 YNNKEL (reference sequence). V lost 0 bases to trimming and J lost 3 bases, with 9 bases between them. The CDR3 has 15 amino acids. The CDR3 DNA reads TGTGCCAGCAGCCAAGATGGAACGGCCAATCAGCCCCAGCATTTT. Translating gives CASSQDGTANQPQHF.

V and J are TRBV24-1 and TRBJ2-2; the D gene is possibly TRBD1 (6 bases). With 2 bases removed from V and 2 bases from J, the gap between germline ends came to 8 bases. CDR1 is KGHDR, CDR2 SFDVKD, per germline. This CDR3 is 15 amino acids long. CDR3 protein: CATSDWTENTGELFF. In nucleotides, the CDR3 is TGTGCCACCAGTGATTGGACAGAAAACACCGGGGAGCTGTTTTTT.

This clonotype was detected many times. This rearrangement joins TRBV6-1 to TRBJ2-5; 10 nucleotides match TRBD1. This CDR3 spans 16 amino acids. Germline V gene lookup returns CDR1 MNHNS and CDR2 SASEGT. The V and J ends lost 2 bases and 4 bases, in that order; junction bases with no gene match: 7. In nucleotides, the CDR3 is TGTGCCAGCAGTGAATGGGACAGGGGTCGGGGAGAGACCCAGTACTTC. Its protein product is CASSEWDRGRGETQYF.

This clonotype occurred many times. The chain links TRBV6-1 to TRBJ2-3; 9 nucleotides agree with TRBD2. The length of the CDR3 is 18 residues. J was trimmed by 2 bases and V by 6 bases; bases with no gene match: 15. Germline loops: CDR1 MNHNS, CDR2 SASEGT. The CDR3 region has the DNA TGTGCCAGCAGCCAAACAATTGGACTAGCGCCTGACACAGATACGCAGTATTTT. Protein sequence: CASSQTIGLAPDTDTQYF.